These 26 T cell receptor beta chains share one sample of origin, sequenced in a study of blood T cell repertoires in COVID-19. The repertoire was sequenced with immunoSEQ multiplex PCR; TCRdb's copy has only in-frame clones and lacks some. Here the sample spans some 170,000 clones, 77% being singletons. The sample comprised peripheral blood. The receptors were sampled from a man in his 70s with acute or convalescent COVID-19.

Ten or more counts support this clone. This sequence joins TRBV23-1 and TRBJ1-4; no clear D gene. TRBV23-1 is sorted into the ORF group, with uncertain function. The CDR3 has 15 residues. V was shortened by 0 bases and J by 4 bases, with 9 bases between the two germline ends. CDR3 sequence: CASSQSTRVNEKLFF. The CDR3 DNA is TGCGCCAGCAGTCAATCGACCCGGGTTAATGAAAAACTGTTTTTT.

This clone has only a few counts. CDR3 sequence (DNA): TGCGCCAGCAAACTGACAGGGGACTACAATGAGCAGTTCTTC. As protein: CASKLTGDYNEQFF. V and J are TRBV5-1 and TRBJ2-1, with 8 bases aligning to TRBD1. CDR3 length: 14 amino acids. Unmatched junction bases numbered 5, after V lost 6 bases and J lost 3 bases. Germline CDR1 and CDR2: SGHRS and YFSETQ.

The V and J genes are TRBV11-2 and TRBJ2-1, with D maybe TRBD2 (5 bases). Germline V gene lookup returns CDR1 SGHAT and CDR2 FQNNGV. The V and J ends lost 1 base and 8 bases respectively, with 12 bases between them. This CDR3 spans 14 amino acids. The CDR3 nucleotides are TGTGCCAGCAGCTTAGTTCTAGCAAGCGATGAGCAGTTCTTC. Encoded protein: CASSLVLASDEQFF.

This sequence joins TRBV10-2 and TRBJ2-1; 9 positions match TRBD1. V lost 7 bases, J lost 6 bases, and 13 bases stayed unmatched. The CDR3 loop spans 16 amino acids. The germline V gene has CDR1 WSHSY and CDR2 SAAADI. This chain's CDR3 is CASNDYRGLGVNEQFF. The CDR3 coding sequence is TGCGCCAGCAACGACTACAGGGGGCTCGGTGTCAATGAGCAGTTCTTC.

The chain combines TRBV6-4 with TRBJ2-1; D may be TRBD2 (5 bases). V was clipped by 2 bases and J by 8 bases, with 10 bases between them. CDR1 and CDR2 (germline): MRHNA, SNTAGT. CDR3 length: 13 amino acids. The CDR3 sequence is CASSDKELDEQFF. CDR3 bases: TGTGCCAGCAGTGACAAAGAACTAGATGAGCAGTTCTTC.

The V gene is TRBV6-5, the J gene TRBJ2-3; 9 bases map to TRBD1. The V gene's germline CDR1 is MNHEY and CDR2 SVGAGI. J was trimmed by 3 bases and V by 6 bases; bases with no gene match: 7. The CDR3 has 15 residues. CDR3 sequence (DNA): TGTGCCAGCAGACCCCCTGGGACAGGGACAGATACGCAGTATTTT. Translated: CASRPPGTGTDTQYF.

The chain carries TRBV4-2 and TRBJ1-2; 8 nucleotides align to TRBD1. Germline trimming cut 0 bases from V and 4 bases from J; bases unmatched to any gene: 4. CDR1 and CDR2 from the germline V gene are LGHNA and YNFKEQ. CDR3 size: 15 residues. The CDR3 sequence: CASSQDRGLLYGYTF. CDR3 nucleotides: TGTGCCAGCAGCCAAGACAGGGGGCTCCTCTATGGCTACACCTTC.

The V and J genes are TRBV28 and TRBJ1-5; D is perhaps TRBD1 (6 bases). Germline assignment: CDR1 MDHEN and CDR2 SYDVKM. The V end was cut by 5 bases, the J end by 2 bases, with 13 bases between. The CDR3 extends over 15 amino acids. CDR3 in DNA: TGTGCCAGCAGTCCGGGGGGGGCTGGCAATCAGCCCCAGCATTTT. This codes for CASSPGGAGNQPQHF.

The chain links TRBV5-1 to TRBJ2-7; 11 positions agree with TRBD2. Trimming cost V 7 bases and J 7 bases; bases outside gene matches: 13. CDR1 is SGHRS and CDR2 is YFSETQ in the germline V gene. The CDR3 contains 15 residues. CDR3 sequence: CASSLTSGASGEQYF. The CDR3 coding sequence is TGCGCCAGCTCACTGACTAGCGGGGCCTCCGGAGAGCAGTACTTC. Full variable domain (remainder filled in from reference TRBV5-1 and TRBJ2-7): KAGVTQTPRYLIKTRGQQVTLSCSPISGHRSVSWYQQTPGQGLQFLFEYFSETQRNKGNFPGRFSGRQFSNSRSEMNVSTLELGDSALYLCASSLTSGASGEQYFGPGTRLTVT.

The V call is TRBV24-1, the J call TRBJ2-5, with 7 bases aligning to TRBD2. Trimming removed 4 bases from V and 5 bases from J; junction bases left unmatched: 6. Germline V gene lookup returns CDR1 KGHDR and CDR2 SFDVKD. CDR3 length: 14 amino acids. CDR3: CATSDPGGGETQYF. CDR3 coding DNA: TGTGCCACCAGTGACCCGGGAGGCGGGGAGACCCAGTACTTC.

The chain joins TRBV7-8 to TRBJ2-1; perhaps TRBD2 as D (6 bases). Germline loops: CDR1 SGHVS, CDR2 FQNEAQ. The CDR3 has 17 residues. Trimming stripped 5 bases from V and 0 bases from J, with 17 bases between. The CDR3 sequence is CASSQSIAVSSYNEQFF. The CDR3 DNA follows: TGTGCCAGCAGCCAATCCATAGCGGTGAGCTCCTACAATGAGCAGTTCTTC.

J is TRBJ1-1 and V is TRBV5-4; 7 bases fit TRBD1. Germline V gene lookup returns CDR1 SGHNT and CDR2 YYREEE (reference sequence). V was clipped by 3 bases and J by 4 bases; unmatched bases: 6. The CDR3 spans 14 residues. The CDR3 DNA follows: TGTGCCAGCAGCTGGGACAGTGTGGCCACTGAAGCTTTCTTT. Its protein is CASSWDSVATEAFF.

The chain employs TRBV5-4 and TRBJ1-2; 10 bases fit TRBD1. The CDR3 spans 15 residues. The germline CDR1 and CDR2 sequences are SGHNT and YYREEE (reference sequence). After removal of 3 bases from V and 2 bases from J, the junction contained 4 bases not matched to a gene. The CDR3 DNA is TGTGCCAGCAGCTGGGGGGGACAGGGGAACTATGGCTACACCTTC. It translates to CASSWGGQGNYGYTF.

The chain couples TRBV5-5 to TRBJ2-7; tentative D call: TRBD1 (6 bases). CDR1 and CDR2 from the germline V gene are SGHKS and YYEKEE (reference sequence). The CDR3 extends over 12 amino acids. V was clipped by 4 bases and J by 3 bases, with 8 bases between them. Here the CDR3 DNA reads TGTGCCAGCAGCCGGGACATCTACGAGCAGTACTTC. Its protein product is CASSRDIYEQYF.

V is TRBV5-8 and J is TRBJ1-1; D is uncertain. Per the germline V gene, CDR1 is SGHTS and CDR2 is YDEGEE. V dropped 5 bases and J dropped 5 bases, with 13 bases sitting between them. The CDR3 contains 13 residues. The CDR3 protein is CASSSQLGTEAFF. DNA for the CDR3: TGTGCCAGCAGTTCACAACTAGGGACTGAAGCTTTCTTT.

This clone turned up a few times. This chain connects TRBV28 to TRBJ2-2; D uncertain. V lost 6 bases and J lost 5, with 16 bases in between. From germline, CDR1 is MDHEN and CDR2 SYDVKM. The CDR3 totals 15 residues. CDR3 sequence reads: CASRLISAGTGELFF. CDR3 nucleotides: TGTGCCAGCAGACTGATAAGCGCCGGGACCGGGGAGCTGTTTTTT.

The chain carries TRBV18 and TRBJ2-5; 9 bases are a match to TRBD1. Germline V CDR1 and CDR2: KGHSH, LQKENI. Trimming cost V 3 bases and J 7 bases; bases outside gene matches: 9. The CDR3 sequence is 15 residues long. The CDR3 DNA follows: TGTGCCAGCTCACCCTTGTCCCGGACAGGGGTGACCCAGTACTTC. Its protein product is CASSPLSRTGVTQYF.

The chain combines TRBV19 with TRBJ1-1; D is undetermined. The CDR3 is 15 residues long. The germline V gene encodes CDR1 LNHDA and CDR2 SQIVND (reference sequence). V lost 3 bases and J 0 bases, leaving 11 bases between the germline ends. CDR3 DNA sequence: TGTGCCAGTAGTATGGACTACTCCATGAACACTGAAGCTTTCTTT. It encodes CASSMDYSMNTEAFF.

The CDR3 DNA follows: TGTGCCAGCAGCTTTACTAGCGGGAACTACAATGAGCAGTTCTTC. Its protein product is CASSFTSGNYNEQFF. The chain couples TRBV5-8 to TRBJ2-1; TRBD2 matches at 10 bases. This CDR3 spans 15 amino acids. Germline V gene lookup returns CDR1 SGHTS and CDR2 YDEGEE. V dropped 2 bases and J dropped 3; count of bases not matched to a gene: 2. Together with reference TRBV5-8 and TRBJ2-1, the CDR3 gives the full variable domain: EAGVTQSPTHLIKTRGQQATLRCSPISGHTSVYWYQQALGLGLQFLLWYDEGEERNRGNFPPRFSGRQFPNYSSELNVNALELEDSALYLCASSFTSGNYNEQFFGPGTRLTVL.

This chain uses TRBV4-1 with TRBJ1-2; a weak D match, TRBD1 (5 bases). Between the trimmed V and J ends, which lost 0 bases and 0 bases, there was a span of 11 bases. The CDR3 is made up of 16 amino acids. Germline CDR1 reads MGHRA; CDR2 reads YSYEKL. In DNA, the CDR3 is TGCGCCAGCAGCCAAGAGACAGCTAAGACTAACTATGGCTACACCTTC. Its translation: CASSQETAKTNYGYTF.

The DNA of the CDR3 is TGTGCCAGCAGTACTTACATGACAGGGTTAAGAAACACCATATATTTT. Amino acid sequence: CASSTYMTGLRNTIYF. The V call is TRBV28, the J call TRBJ1-3; TRBD1 matches 7 bases. This CDR3 has 16 amino acids. Germline CDR1 and CDR2: MDHEN and SYDVKM. With V trimmed by 5 bases and J by 5 bases, 12 bases remained unmatched.

The rearrangement joins TRBV7-8 to TRBJ1-3; D unclear. The germline V and J ends were trimmed by 5 bases and 0 bases, with 11 bases remaining between them. The CDR3 loop spans 15 amino acids. Germline loops: CDR1 SGHVS, CDR2 FQNEAQ. In nucleotides, the CDR3 is TGTGCCAGCAGCCCCGCTACGGTCTCTGGAAACACCATATATTTT. It codes for CASSPATVSGNTIYF.

J is TRBJ1-2 and V is TRBV6-1; D ambiguous. V lost 1 base to trimming and J lost 4 bases, with 4 bases between them. Germline values: CDR1 MNHNS, CDR2 SASEGT. The CDR3 has 12 residues. The chain's CDR3 is CASSEGRYGYTF. Written as DNA, the CDR3 is TGTGCCAGCAGTGAAGGTCGCTATGGCTACACCTTC.

This CDR3 is CAWIQGGANGYTF. CDR3 bases: TGTGCCTGGATTCAAGGGGGCGCAAATGGCTACACCTTC. V is TRBV30 and J is TRBJ1-2, with 7 positions matching TRBD1. Germline V gene lookup returns CDR1 GTSNPN and CDR2 SVGIG (reference sequence). The ends lost 4 bases at V and 6 bases at J; junction bases unmatched: 8. This CDR3 spans 13 amino acids.

This sequence joins TRBV24-1 and TRBJ1-1; 8 bases are a match to TRBD1. Germline CDR1 is KGHDR and CDR2 is SFDVKD. This CDR3 contains 13 residues. V lost 9 bases to trimming and J lost 5 bases; unmatched junction nucleotides: 7. DNA for the CDR3: TGTGCCACCGCGGCCAGGGGGCATACTGAAGCTTTCTTT. It codes for CATAARGHTEAFF.

This rearrangement joins TRBV5-4 to TRBJ2-1, with TRBD1 matching 9 bases. The CDR3 spans 15 residues. Per the germline V gene, CDR1 is SGHNT and CDR2 is YYREEE (reference sequence). V lost 0 bases, J lost 3 bases, and 1 base stayed unmatched. Here the CDR3 reads CASSLDRGLYNEQFF. In nucleotides, the CDR3 is TGTGCCAGCAGCTTGGACAGGGGGCTCTACAATGAGCAGTTCTTC.